This TCR beta chain appears in the sequencing data of a study of cytomegalovirus exposure and HLA in healthy donors. As regards this clone: Its antigen is unidentified.

CDR1 LGHNA and CDR2 YSLEER come from the germline V gene. J gave up 4 bases and V 1 base, and 4 bases lay outside the gene matches. This CDR3 contains 14 residues. The study ran its PCR with 60 Vbeta and 13 Jbeta primers. Profiled with immunoSEQ multiplex PCR; TCRdb holds only in-frame clones, not every one. The sample holds over 150,000 clones, roughly 77% seen once. Study conclusions and caveats: 87-base-pair reads could not separate some V segments, including TRBV6-2 and TRBV6-3.

This receptor was obtained from a young man in good health and CMV-seropositive. The chain carries TRBV4-3 and TRBJ2-7; 7 positions agree with TRBD2. The sequenced sample consisted of PBMCs. CDR3 amino acids: CASSQGDYTYEQYF. As DNA, the CDR3 is TGCGCCAGCAGCCAAGGGGACTACACATACGAGCAGTACTTC.